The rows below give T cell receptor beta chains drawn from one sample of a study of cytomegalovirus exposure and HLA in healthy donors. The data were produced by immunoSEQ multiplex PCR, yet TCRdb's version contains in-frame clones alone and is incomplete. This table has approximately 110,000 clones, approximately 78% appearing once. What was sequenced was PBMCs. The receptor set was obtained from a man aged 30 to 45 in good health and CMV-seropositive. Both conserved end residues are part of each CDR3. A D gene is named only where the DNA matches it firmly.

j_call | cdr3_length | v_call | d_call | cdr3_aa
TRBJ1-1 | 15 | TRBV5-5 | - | CASSLVPAGNTEAFF
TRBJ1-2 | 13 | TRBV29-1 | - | CSVGNRQNYGYTF
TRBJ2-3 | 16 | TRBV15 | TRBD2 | CATSRAGLAGTDTQYF
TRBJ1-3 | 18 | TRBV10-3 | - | CAISGRAKGELSGNTIYF
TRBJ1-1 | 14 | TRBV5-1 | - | CASSPLGRSTEAFF
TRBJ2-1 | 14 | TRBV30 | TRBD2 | CKVGGPGAYNEQFF
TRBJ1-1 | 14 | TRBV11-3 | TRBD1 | CASSGRAGGTEAFF
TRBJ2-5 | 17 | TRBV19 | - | CASSKQGWVDGQETQYF
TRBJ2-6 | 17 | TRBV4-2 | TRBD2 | CASSLGLAGAGANVLTF
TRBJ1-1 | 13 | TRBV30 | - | CAWRLGSNTEAFF
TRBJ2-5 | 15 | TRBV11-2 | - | CASSLGTGFVETQYF
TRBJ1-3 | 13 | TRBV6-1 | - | CASSQGAGNTIYF
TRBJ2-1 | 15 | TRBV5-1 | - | CASSLAGDGINEQFF
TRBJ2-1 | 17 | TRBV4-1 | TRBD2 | CASSRGLAGPSYNEQFF
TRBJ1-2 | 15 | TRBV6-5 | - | CASSYSIGAPGGYTF
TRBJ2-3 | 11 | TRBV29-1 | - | CSVTSTDTQYF
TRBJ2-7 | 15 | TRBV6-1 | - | CASSEATGIFYEQYF